This T cell receptor (beta chain) emerged from a study of T cells in women clearing cervical HPV infection. Germline loops: CDR1 MNHEY, CDR2 SVGEGT. This CDR3 has 14 amino acids. Trimming pared 4 bases from V and 2 bases from J, leaving 11 bases between. On this clone: The CDR3 is cut off 3 residues early in the read; its end comes from the germline J gene.

TCRdb's copy holds only in-frame clones and misses some; the assay was immunoSEQ multiplex PCR. This sample lists roughly 48,000 clones; its ten largest clones have 1.5% to 2%. The chain uses TRBV6-2 or TRBV6-3 and TRBJ1-1; D ambiguous. The sample was blood buffy coat. This TCR was sampled from a woman between 18 and 70 years old with a cervical HPV16 infection that either progressed to CIN3+ or cleared (not recorded which). Incomplete CDR3 DNA: TGTGCCAGCAGTTTCCCCTCTTTAAACACTGAA. Residues: CASSFPSLNTE. The entire CDR3 protein is CASSFPSLNTEAFF.